The following is a T cell receptor (beta chain) sequence with its context. Its antigen is unidentified. These data originate in a study of vaccination effects on CD4 cells after COVID-19. At the level of the study: Post-vaccine specimens arrived a median 72 days past the second dose.

Findings and caveats of the study: Long after vaccination, the clones induced by infection and by vaccine shrank markedly in size. Of the vaccine-induced clones from healthy vaccinees, merely 1 of 255 recognized common cold coronaviruses as well.

Per the germline V gene, CDR1 is MNHNY and CDR2 is SVGAGI (reference sequence). There are 18 residues in the CDR3. With 5 bases removed from V and 2 bases from J, the gap between germline ends came to 19 bases. Data came from immunoSEQ multiplex PCR; TCRdb stores just in-frame clones and leaves some out. There are tens of thousands of clones in the sample; around 81% occur only once, and approximately 1.3% lies in the top ten. Peptide-pool stimulation followed by sequencing identified expanded antigen-specific CD4+ clonotypes in the ViraFEST assay. The culture ran for approximately 10 days before CD4+ T cells were isolated. All participants had two doses of either the BNT162b2 or mRNA-1273 vaccine. Nucleocapsid antibodies were negative in the vaccine recipients, who had never had SARS-CoV-2 infection.

The specimen comprised CD4+ T cells from PBMCs cultured with HCoV-229E spike peptides, sampled after COVID-19 vaccination. The sequence came from a human donor who received a COVID-19 vaccine. The chain employs TRBV6-6 and TRBJ2-6, with D maybe TRBD2 (6 bases). In DNA, the CDR3 is TGTGCCAGCAGTCCGTCGCCGGGGGTAGACACTGGGGCCAACGTCCTGACTTTC. Translation gives CASSPSPGVDTGANVLTF.